The rows below give T cell receptor beta chains drawn from one sample of a study of T-cell memory formation after mild COVID-19. TCRdb re-called the 5' RACE reads with MiXCR, one entry per CDR3 protein. The sample lists about 340,000 distinct CDR3 sequences; more than 15% were seen once. The sequencing input was PBMCs or a T cell subset sorted from them (not recorded which). The source of these receptors is a man between 18 and 29 years old who had mild COVID-19 (a few samples of this study predate the infection). Cell type and time point are not known. CDR3s include the opening cysteine and the closing phenylalanine or tryptophan. A D gene is named only where the DNA matches it firmly. The size entry is marked missing in some rows and otherwise reads once, few, many or a size class.

cdr3_nt	cdr3_aa	d_call	clone_size	j_call	v_call
TGTGCCAGCAGCAAATACAGGGGGACGACAGAGACCCAGTACTTC	CASSKYRGTTETQYF	TRBD1	NA	TRBJ2-5	TRBV6-1
TGTGCCAGCAGCTGGTTGGCGGGCGGGGGGGCCTACGAGCAGTACTTC	CASSWLAGGGAYEQYF	TRBD2	few	TRBJ2-7	TRBV11-2
TGTGCCAGTACCCAATTGGGGAGAGGAAATGAAAAACTGTTTTTT	CASTQLGRGNEKLFF	NA	NA	TRBJ1-4	TRBV19
TGTGCCTCGGGGTCCCTCTCTGGAAACACCATATATTTT	CASGSLSGNTIYF	NA	many	TRBJ1-3	TRBV2
TGTGCCAGCAGCGTTCGGGGAACAGATACGCAGTATTTT	CASSVRGTDTQYF	NA	NA	TRBJ2-3	TRBV13
TGTGCCAGCAGCGTGGGAGCTCAAGAGACCCAGTACTTC	CASSVGAQETQYF	NA	few	TRBJ2-5	TRBV7-9
TGTGCCAGCAGCTTAACACAGCACTATGGCTACACCTTC	CASSLTQHYGYTF	NA	NA	TRBJ1-2	TRBV7-2
TGTGCCAGCAGTTATCAAGCGGGGGGGCCGCAGACCCAGTACTTC	CASSYQAGGPQTQYF	TRBD2	few	TRBJ2-5	TRBV6-2/TRBV6-3
TGCGCCAGCAGCCAAGATAGCATGAGGGCCCCAACGATCACTGAAGCTTTCTTT	CASSQDSMRAPTITEAFF	NA	NA	TRBJ1-1	TRBV4-3
TGTGCCAGCAGCCAAGAAGTGGTCTCCTATAATTCACCCCTCCACTTT	CASSQEVVSYNSPLHF	NA	NA	TRBJ1-6	TRBV14
TGTGCCATCAGTAGCGCCGGAGAGACCCAGTACTTC	CAISSAGETQYF	NA	NA	TRBJ2-5	TRBV10-3
TGTGCCAGCAGTCGACTAGCGGGGGGGCATACGCAGTATTTT	CASSRLAGGHTQYF	TRBD2	few	TRBJ2-3	TRBV12-3/TRBV12-4
TGCGCCAGCAGCTTGGGAGAGACAGGCTATAATTCACCCCTCCACTTT	CASSLGETGYNSPLHF	NA	NA	TRBJ1-6	TRBV5-1
TGCGCCAGCAGCCCGGCAGCCCCGGATACGCAGTATTTT	CASSPAAPDTQYF	NA	many	TRBJ2-3	TRBV5-1
TGTGCCAGCAGTCTCACGCGGGGGGGCCGGTACAATGAGCAGTTCTTC	CASSLTRGGRYNEQFF	TRBD2	NA	TRBJ2-1	TRBV6-5
TGCAGTGCAACGAGACAGCTCTCTGGAAACACCATATATTTT	CSATRQLSGNTIYF	NA	NA	TRBJ1-3	TRBV20-1
TGTGCCAGCAGGGAAGGGACCACGAACACCGGGGAGCTGTTTTTT	CASREGTTNTGELFF	NA	few	TRBJ2-2	TRBV28
TGTGCCAGCAGCTTAGGCGCGGGGTTGGGGAATGAGCAGTTCTTC	CASSLGAGLGNEQFF	NA	NA	TRBJ2-1	TRBV7-8
TGTGCCAGCAGCTTCGGGACGGGTGGTGAGCAGTTCTTC	CASSFGTGGEQFF	NA	NA	TRBJ2-1	TRBV9
TGTGCCAGCAGCTTGTCCCAGCAGCCCCAGCATTTT	CASSLSQQPQHF	NA	few	TRBJ1-5	TRBV5-6
TGCAGTGCTAGGGACCCGGGACAGACCTACGAGCAGTACTTC	CSARDPGQTYEQYF	TRBD1	NA	TRBJ2-7	TRBV20-1
TGTGCCACCAGTGTGGAGGGGAGGACCGGGGAGCTGTTTTTT	CATSVEGRTGELFF	NA	NA	TRBJ2-2	TRBV24-1
TGTGCCAGCAGGCGATGCAGGGTTGGGCAGTCCTACAATGAGCAGTTCTTC	CASRRCRVGQSYNEQFF	NA	NA	TRBJ2-1	TRBV6-8
TGTGCCAGCAGCCAAGATGCGGGTAGCACAGATACGCAGTATTTT	CASSQDAGSTDTQYF	NA	few	TRBJ2-3	TRBV4-2
TGCAGTGCTTACTCTCCAGGGAGGGCGGAAAACATTCAGTACTTC	CSAYSPGRAENIQYF	TRBD2	few	TRBJ2-4	TRBV20-1
TGTGCCAGCAGCTTTCCAGCGGGGGGGCATCAAGATACGCAGTATTTT	CASSFPAGGHQDTQYF	TRBD2	NA	TRBJ2-3	TRBV7-2
TGTGCCAGCAGCACAGTCGGGGGCACTGAAGCTTTCTTT	CASSTVGGTEAFF	NA	NA	TRBJ1-1	TRBV7-2
TGCAGCGTTGAAGATCTGCGCACAGATACGCAGTATTTT	CSVEDLRTDTQYF	NA	NA	TRBJ2-3	TRBV29-1
TGTGCCAGCAGTTCGGGACGACTGAGTGCCCGGGGAGAGACCCAGTACTTC	CASSSGRLSARGETQYF	NA	few	TRBJ2-5	TRBV28
TGTGCCAGCAGCCTAGGGGGGACAGGATACTACAATGAGCAGTTCTTC	CASSLGGTGYYNEQFF	TRBD1	few	TRBJ2-1	TRBV7-3
TGCGCCAGCAGCCATGGGGGGGTCGAGTTCTTC	CASSHGGVEFF	TRBD2	many	TRBJ2-1	TRBV4-1
TGTGCCAGCAGTATAGCGGGGGCGGTCTACAATGAGCAGTTCTTC	CASSIAGAVYNEQFF	TRBD2	NA	TRBJ2-1	TRBV12-3/TRBV12-4
TGTGCCAGCAGCTTATGGACGGAAAATTCACCCCTCCACTTT	CASSLWTENSPLHF	NA	NA	TRBJ1-6	TRBV7-8
TGTGCCAGCAGCCGCTTTATGAGTGCAGGGACCAACTATGGCTACACCTTC	CASSRFMSAGTNYGYTF	NA	NA	TRBJ1-2	TRBV7-9
TGTGCCAGCAGTGAAATAAGACTCTCGAACGAGCAGTACTTC	CASSEIRLSNEQYF	NA	many	TRBJ2-7	TRBV2
TGTGCCAGCAGCGTCGATTCCGAGTATGGCTACACCTTC	CASSVDSEYGYTF	NA	NA	TRBJ1-2	TRBV7-9
TGTGCCAGCTCACAGGGACAGGGGGCGACTACTGAAGCTTTCTTT	CASSQGQGATTEAFF	TRBD1	NA	TRBJ1-1	TRBV18
TGTGCCAGCAGCTTCAGAGGGGCCCCCGACCCAGATACGCAGTATTTT	CASSFRGAPDPDTQYF	NA	NA	TRBJ2-3	TRBV7-9
TGTGCCAGCAGGTCACTCGGACAGGGGGCGGATACGCAGTATTTT	CASRSLGQGADTQYF	TRBD1	few	TRBJ2-3	TRBV7-8
TGTGCCAGCAGCTTAGATTCAAGGGTCCCCTTAGATGGCTACACCTTC	CASSLDSRVPLDGYTF	NA	few	TRBJ1-2	TRBV7-9
TGTGCCAGCAGCCAAGATTTATTCGGGGGAGAAGCTTTCTTT	CASSQDLFGGEAFF	NA	NA	TRBJ1-1	TRBV4-2
TGCAGCGTTGGCGGGATTCAGAACACTGAAGCTTTCTTT	CSVGGIQNTEAFF	NA	few	TRBJ1-1	TRBV29-1
TGTGCCAGCAGCTTAGCGGGACAGGCGAGAACCGGGGAGCTGTTTTTT	CASSLAGQARTGELFF	TRBD1	few	TRBJ2-2	TRBV11-2
TGTGCCAGCAGGCGACAGGGGGCGTTAGATACGCAGTATTTT	CASRRQGALDTQYF	TRBD1	NA	TRBJ2-3	TRBV6-5
TGTGCCAGCAGTTACGGGCTGGGACAGGGTACACAGACCCAGTACTTC	CASSYGLGQGTQTQYF	TRBD1	many	TRBJ2-5	TRBV6-5
TGCGCCAGCAGCTTGGACGGGACAGGGCACACTGAAGCTTTCTTT	CASSLDGTGHTEAFF	TRBD1	NA	TRBJ1-1	TRBV5-1
TGTGCCAGCAGTTACCCTCAGCGAGGGACTGAAGCTTTCTTT	CASSYPQRGTEAFF	NA	few	TRBJ1-1	TRBV6-6
TGTGCCAGCAGTTACGGAGGGGTCCCTGAAGCTTTCTTT	CASSYGGVPEAFF	NA	NA	TRBJ1-1	TRBV6-2/TRBV6-3
TGTGCCAGCAGGCGTCCCCGTAGCTCTGGGGCCAACGTCCTGACTTTC	CASRRPRSSGANVLTF	NA	few	TRBJ2-6	TRBV28
TGTGCCAGCAGTGGACCTTGGGGGGAGAATCTCTACAATGAGCAGTTCTTC	CASSGPWGENLYNEQFF	NA	few	TRBJ2-1	TRBV25-1
TGTGCCAGCAGCGTGGGCAGCACGAACACTGAAGCTTTCTTT	CASSVGSTNTEAFF	NA	few	TRBJ1-1	TRBV9
TGTGCCAGCAACACAGGGGGGAGCAATCAGCCCCAGCATTTT	CASNTGGSNQPQHF	TRBD1	NA	TRBJ1-5	TRBV12-3/TRBV12-4
TGTGCCAGTAGTGAACGGGATACGCAGTATTTT	CASSERDTQYF	NA	few	TRBJ2-3	TRBV19